Given below is one T cell receptor (beta chain) in context. There is no known antigen for this receptor. Base qualities are not provided; no much larger clone lies one nucleotide away. The cohort was made up of about 670 healthy bone marrow donors. At the time of sampling, all cohort members were nominally healthy, though unrecorded immune exposures were likely present. The donor tested CMV seropositive and was one of the 289 seropositive cohort members. A peripheral blood sample was provided by each donor, and peripheral blood mononuclear cells were used for TCR beta sequencing. The Qiagen DNeasy Blood Extraction Kit was used to extract genomic DNA from the blood cell samples. The germline V gene gives CDR1 as SGHRS and CDR2 as YFSETQ. V is reduced by 5 bases and J by 4 bases, leaving a spacing of 9 bases between them. From cysteine to phenylalanine, the CDR3 is 13 amino acids long. Just CDR3 DNA is preserved here, 39 bases in frame from base 1.

The method behind the library was the immunoSEQ multiplex PCR assay. For the multiplex PCR, a mixture combining 60 forward primers for TCR Vbeta segments and 13 reverse primers for TCR Jbeta segments was used. Amplification of the CDR3 region of rearranged TCR beta genes was performed with a multiplex PCR assay on genomic DNA. The amplified TCR beta libraries were sequenced on the Illumina HiSeq System as 87-base-pair reads. For the original study's pipeline: A later analysis counted about 82 million unique TCR beta chains across the 666 repertoires, and 9 million to 14 million of these chains were shared by at least two donors. Raw reads were error-corrected and collapsed into unique sequences by a nearest-neighbor algorithm in which closely related sequences were merged to remove PCR and sequencing errors. V, D and J gene segments were assigned by aligning CDR3 sequences to IMGT reference sequences. Each retained sequence needed at least a six-nucleotide match to both a V gene segment and a J gene segment. Rearrangements were called productive when the CDR3 lacked stop codons and stayed in frame with V and J; all others were non-productive. CDR3 was defined according to IMGT convention as the region running from the second conserved V-encoded cysteine to the conserved J-encoded phenylalanine. The earlier analysis of about 590 of the donors excluded sequences that lacked an unambiguous match to a single V gene segment. In an earlier analysis of 587 of the donors, V segments were called functional above 56.7% productive rearrangements and were called segregating when the between-donor standard deviation exceeded 5%. A statistical classification framework was developed to diagnose cytomegalovirus status using the catalog of TCR beta chain sequences. V and J gene assignment, in a later analysis, came from comparing TCR nucleotide sequences with IMGT/GENE-DB human TR gene sequences. Using the TCRdist pipeline, a later analysis assigned CDR3 sequences along with most-parsimonious VDJ recombination scenarios. A later analysis defined each TCR beta chain by its CDR3 amino acid sequence plus V-gene family, and excluded reads lacking a unique V-gene family. To address suspected cross-contamination and a sequencing artifact, a later analysis removed 592 highly shared, low-generation-probability nucleotide sequences. A later analysis calculated a clonal expansion index for each public chain from normalized within-repertoire ranks of inferred template counts. In a later analysis, generation probabilities were computed using a VDJ recombination model fitted to out-of-frame rearrangements, and the results were checked against IGoR. In a later analysis, hypergeometric tests were used to score TCR-TCR, TCR-HLA and TCR-CMV co-occurrence, with a repertoire-size bias correction applied to TCR pairs. False discovery rates were estimated in a later analysis by permuting HLA or CMV assignments 20 times. In a later analysis, co-occurring TCRs were grouped with DBSCAN, and TCRdist sequence similarity was added when clustering was performed within HLA-allele-positive subsets. Co-occurrence clustering excluded repertoires with fewer than 30,000 or more than 120,000 public chains, plus five with anomalous nucleotide sharing. TCRdb mirrors the immuneACCESS table, restricted to in-frame sequences. Some clones are absent from its copies; in checked studies, under half trace to an unresolved V gene, and the reason for the others is unknown. V and J calls and clone size are those listed in that table; D and trimming were worked out from the DNA. The sample has roughly 80,000 clones on record, around 67% of them singletons. The leading ten clones occupy approximately 7% of the sample.

These data belong to a study of cytomegalovirus exposure and HLA in healthy donors (TCRdb year 2017). Some background on the complete study: In an earlier analysis of some 550 of the donors, about 270 Gb of sequence data and roughly 100 million unique TCR beta sequences from 180 million or so T cells were reported. An earlier analysis of about 600 of the donors used high-throughput TCR beta sequencing to judge whether each TCR beta V gene segment behaved as functional or pseudogenic. To predict cytomegalovirus infection status, the study brought together high-throughput TCR immunosequencing, statistical association of individual TCRs with disease status, and machine learning. The aim of the study was to test whether cataloging public T cell receptors could identify signatures of past pathogen exposure. A handful of DR-DQ haplotypes were treated as single units for association and clustering because of strong linkage in the cohort. The T cell repertoires of 666 subjects were profiled by immunosequencing and related to cytomegalovirus serostatus. In a later genetic analysis, genome-wide SNP genotypes for about 65% of the 666 donors were used, and that subset was treated as a discovery cohort. Among the approximately 430 genotyped donors, 81% belonged to the genetic ancestry cluster associated with self-reported Caucasian donors. Besides the first cohort of approximately 670 subjects, a separate validation cohort made up of over 100 different subjects was used. Donor age, sex, ethnicity and CMV serostatus were compiled alongside the repertoire data. A later analysis re-examined previously published TCR beta repertoires from several hundred donors and added high-resolution HLA genotyping to investigate patterns of TCR occurrence. HLA typing included class I and class II loci at four-digit resolution. On average, around 240,000 unique TCR beta nucleotide sequences were sequenced per donor among a few hundred genotyped donors of the cohort, with roughly 18% of those sequences being non-productive. All discovery cohort repertoires had been generated on a single sequencing platform. Rather than using new phenotypic data, the later analysis identified candidate immune exposures from TCR beta sequences and from how often those sequences occurred across donors. Approximately 310 gigabases of sequencing data and approximately 85 million unique TCR sequences were included in an early release covering roughly 700 HLA-typed donors. The number of donors typed differed by locus, with about 629-630 for A, B, C, DRB1 and DQB1, over 500 for DQA1, some 570 for DPA1, and some 440 for DPB1. Here is what the overall study found, with its caveats: Most CMV-associated TCR beta chains appeared to be HLA-restricted in a later analysis, and the HLA associations seemed to be driven largely by CMV exposure. Linkage disequilibrium might explain the correlated functional status among segregating V segments, but an unknown experimental factor could not be excluded. In an earlier analysis of around 600 of the donors, most TCR beta V segments appeared in productive rearrangements about 87% or about 30% of the time, broadly matching IMGT annotations. Specific HLA alleles were associated with around 18,000 TCR beta sequences at a false discovery rate of 0.05 in a later analysis. Three of the identified cytomegalovirus-associated TCR beta chains were confirmed in vitro to be specific for cytomegalovirus antigens. Compared with the 666-donor mean, donors in an Asian-associated ancestry cluster had fewer N-insertions in productive TCRs, according to a later genetic analysis. Several of the top co-occurrence clusters appeared to be linked to parvovirus B19, influenza, CMV and Epstein-Barr virus, according to a later analysis. While some public TCRs were present in many individuals, most TCR sequences turned up only very rarely across donors. Around 16 rarely observed V segments, including chromosome 9 orphons, were excluded from the earlier analysis of some 590 of the donors because counts were too low. Strong co-occurrence of HLA alleles, especially DR and DQ, made assigning TCR associations to individual alleles difficult. Because some donors lacked HLA typing at each locus, the association tests relied only on the typed subset. The authors suggested that the approach could potentially be extended to other disease states and immunological phenotypes. Cytomegalovirus status was reported to be diagnosed by the classifier with high specificity and sensitivity in both the original and validation cohorts. The sequencing pipeline was judged likely to have produced a cluster of highly shared sequence variants as a technical artifact. CMV serostatus was the only immune exposure information available for the cohort. In a later analysis, HLA-associated TCR beta chains were found to be more clonally expanded and to have lower generation probabilities than equally common non-associated chains. A further reported finding was that TCR beta sequences accurately predicted the HLA-A and HLA-B alleles for most subjects in the first cohort. A later analysis found that TCR association rates varied across HLA loci, with DRB1 alleles showing the most associated TCRs and HLA-C alleles the fewest. The presence/absence analyses assumed that sequencing depth was roughly uniform across donors, and that assumption may not be true. This cohort had only TCR beta chains sequenced, and the lack of alpha or paired-chain data limited which features could be detected. The study listed 164 TCR beta chains as associated with cytomegalovirus. An association between a missense DCLRE1C variant and V-gene and J-gene trimming of TCR beta chains was found in a later genetic analysis and replicated in an independent cohort. Some IMGT-functional V segments, including TRBV6-2 and TRBV6-3, could not be distinguished by the 87-base-pair reads and were therefore excluded.

This clonotype was sampled from a woman aged 45 to 65 in good health and CMV-seropositive. The sequencing sample was made of PBMCs. The sequence links TRBV5-1 to TRBJ1-4; 5 matching bases give a weak D call of TRBD1. The CDR3 region: CASRQGGNEKLFF. The bases read TGCGCCAGCAGGCAGGGTGGTAATGAAAAACTGTTTTTT.